The rows below give T cell receptor beta chains drawn from one sample of a study of early T cells in non-severe SARS-CoV-2 infection. TCRdb reanalysed the 5' RACE reads using MiXCR and keeps one entry per CDR3 protein. The profile covers approximately 77,000 distinct CDR3 sequences, with 9% to 15% appearing a single time and 15% to 19% taken by the ten largest. Specimen: whole blood, collected at baseline. The receptors were sampled from an adult who was a healthcare worker with PCR-confirmed SARS-CoV-2 infection or an uninfected control (not recorded which). The donor label of this sample is uncertain. The CDR3 runs from the conserved cysteine through the conserved F or W. The order of the fields is D gene, J gene, clone size, V gene, CDR3 protein, CDR3 DNA. D genes are given only for firm matches. Clone size is not always given. Where it is, it says once, few, many or a class for expanded clones.

d_gene: TRBD1; j_gene: TRBJ2-7; abundance: -; v_gene: TRBV10-2; CDR3aa: CASSPGQGFVEF; CDR3nt: TGCGCCAGCAGTCCGGGACAGGGGTTTGTCGAGTTC
d_gene: -; j_gene: TRBJ2-3; abundance: -; v_gene: TRBV10-2; CDR3aa: CASRGSGTTGDTDTQYF; CDR3nt: TGCGCCAGCAGGGGCAGCGGGACGACAGGGGACACAGATACGCAGTATTTT
d_gene: TRBD1; j_gene: TRBJ2-4; abundance: few; v_gene: TRBV11-2; CDR3aa: CASSSGTGVNIQYF; CDR3nt: TGTGCCAGCAGCTCCGGGACAGGAGTAAACATTCAGTACTTC
d_gene: -; j_gene: TRBJ2-6; abundance: few; v_gene: TRBV28; CDR3aa: CATNTLGGTGANVLTF; CDR3nt: TGTGCCACTAATACCCTGGGTGGAACTGGGGCCAACGTCCTGACTTTC
d_gene: -; j_gene: TRBJ2-1; abundance: few; v_gene: TRBV12-3/TRBV12-4; CDR3aa: CANRDNNEQFF; CDR3nt: TGTGCCAACAGGGATAACAATGAGCAGTTCTTC
d_gene: TRBD1; j_gene: TRBJ1-4; abundance: few; v_gene: TRBV3-1; CDR3aa: CASSQETGVVEKLFF; CDR3nt: TGTGCCAGCAGCCAAGAAACAGGGGTCGTTGAAAAACTGTTTTTT
d_gene: TRBD2; j_gene: TRBJ2-7; abundance: -; v_gene: TRBV14; CDR3aa: CASSTHPGSGGTYEQYF; CDR3nt: TGTGCCAGCAGCACGCACCCGGGTAGCGGGGGAACCTACGAGCAGTACTTC
d_gene: -; j_gene: TRBJ2-5; abundance: few; v_gene: TRBV19; CDR3aa: CASSIGGHYQETQYF; CDR3nt: TGTGCCAGTAGTATAGGGGGACATTACCAAGAGACCCAGTACTTC
d_gene: TRBD2; j_gene: TRBJ2-7; abundance: few; v_gene: TRBV7-8; CDR3aa: CASSLGTSGRAGEQYF; CDR3nt: TGTGCCAGCAGCTTAGGGACTAGCGGGCGAGCCGGAGAGCAGTACTTC
d_gene: -; j_gene: TRBJ1-3; abundance: few; v_gene: TRBV6-5; CDR3aa: CASFSTSGNTIYF; CDR3nt: TGTGCCAGCTTCAGTACCTCTGGAAACACCATATATTTT